The 17 T cell receptor beta chains given below trace back to one sample, sequenced in a study of T cells after yellow fever vaccination. TCRdb reanalysed the 5' RACE reads using MiXCR and keeps one entry per CDR3 protein. The repertoire holds roughly 190,000 distinct CDR3 sequences, with roughly 9.6% as singletons. The input for sequencing was CD8+ T cells sorted from PBMCs, taken 15 days after the yellow fever booster vaccination. These receptors all come from a man aged 18 to 29 who received the YFV17D yellow fever vaccine.

This clonotype was observed a few times. The V gene is TRBV19, the J gene TRBJ2-7; D ambiguous. CDR1 is LNHDA, CDR2 SQIVND, per germline (reference sequence). V was clipped by 0 bases and J by 6 bases, with 12 bases between them. CDR3 size: 14 residues. CDR3 bases: TGTGCCAGTAGTATAGATCCCCTGGTGGGCGAGCAGTACTTC. Its translation: CASSIDPLVGEQYF.

This chain joins TRBV5-4 and TRBJ2-5, with 9 bases aligning to TRBD1. The CDR3 runs to 14 residues. Germline V CDR1 and CDR2: SGHNT, YYREEE (reference sequence). J gave up 1 base and V 2 bases, and 0 bases lay outside the gene matches. For the CDR3, the DNA is TGTGCCAGCAGCTTACAGGGGGCCCAAGAGACCCAGTACTTC. Amino acids: CASSLQGAQETQYF.

At least ten counts were recorded for this clonotype. V usage is TRBV5-5 and J usage is TRBJ2-5, with no clear D. CDR1 and CDR2 from the germline V gene are SGHKS and YYEKEE (reference sequence). The CDR3 contains 12 residues. Trimming pared 4 bases from V and 5 bases from J, leaving 9 bases between. CDR3 DNA: TGTGCCAGCAGCCCCGGCGGTGAGACCCAGTACTTC. Residues: CASSPGGETQYF.

The genes are TRBV7-9 and TRBJ2-1; D gene unclear. The CDR3 is 14 amino acids. From germline, CDR1 is SEHNR and CDR2 FQNEAQ (reference sequence). V was trimmed by 3 bases and J by 6 bases, leaving 12 bases between them. The CDR3 protein is CASSLAADPNEQFF. The CDR3 coding sequence is TGTGCCAGCAGCTTGGCGGCGGACCCCAATGAGCAGTTCTTC.

The gene calls are TRBV4-1 and TRBJ1-1; 8 bases are a match to TRBD1. Looked up from germline, CDR1 is MGHRA and CDR2 is YSYEKL. This CDR3 spans 15 amino acids. V dropped 2 bases and J dropped 1; count of bases not matched to a gene: 3. CDR3 sequence (DNA): TGCGCCAGCAGCCAACGACAGGGGCCGAACACTGAAGCTTTCTTT. Translating gives CASSQRQGPNTEAFF.

This clonotype has more than one count but fewer than ten. The rearrangement joins TRBV29-1 to TRBJ1-2; 8 bases agree with TRBD1. Germline CDR1 reads SQVTM; CDR2 reads ANQGSEA. There are 12 residues in the CDR3. Trimming at V came to 5 bases and at J to 8 bases, leaving 7 bases not matched to a gene. DNA for the CDR3: TGCAGCGTTTCGGACAGGGAGGGCGGCTACACCTTC. Its protein product is CSVSDREGGYTF. Filled out from reference TRBV29-1 and TRBJ1-2, the complete variable domain reads SAVISQKPSRDICQRGTSLTIQCQVDSQVTMMFWYRQQPGQSLTLIATANQGSEATYESGFVIDKFPISRPNLTFSTLTVSNMSPEDSSIYLCSVSDREGGYTFGSGTRLTVV.

The J gene is TRBJ2-1, the V gene TRBV9; the D gene could be TRBD1 or TRBD2 (5 bases each). V was shortened by 6 bases and J by 5 bases, with 12 bases between the two germline ends. CDR1 SGDLS and CDR2 YYNGEE come from the germline V gene. The length of the CDR3 is 13 residues. DNA for the CDR3: TGTGCCAGCAATATTAGGGGACACAATGAGCAGTTCTTC. Encoded protein: CASNIRGHNEQFF.

There are a few counts of this clonotype. J is TRBJ2-1 and V is TRBV9, with 7 bases that match TRBD1. Per germline, CDR1 SGDLS and CDR2 YYNGEE. Trimming at V came to 0 bases and at J to 7 bases, leaving 7 bases not matched to a gene. The CDR3 covers 15 residues. This CDR3 is CASSVEGGQFNEQFF. The CDR3 DNA reads as TGTGCCAGCAGCGTAGAAGGGGGACAGTTTAATGAGCAGTTCTTC. Complete variable domain (other parts from reference TRBV9 and TRBJ2-1): DSGVTQTPKHLITATGQRVTLRCSPRSGDLSVYWYQQSLDQGLQFLIQYYNGEERAKGNILERFSAQQFPDLHSELNLSSLELGDSALYFCASSVEGGQFNEQFFGPGTRLTVL.

This clonotype was seen a handful of times. Here the CDR3 reads CASSLSLPVGSSYEQYV. The DNA for the CDR3 is TGTGCCAGCAGTTTATCCCTTCCCGTGGGCAGCTCCTACGAGCAGTACGTC. The genes are TRBV6-6 and TRBJ2-7; no clear D. This CDR3 has 17 amino acids. Germline loops: CDR1 MNHNY, CDR2 SVGAGI (reference sequence). V was clipped by 4 bases and J by 0 bases, with 19 bases between them.

Only a few counts were recorded for this clonotype. The rearrangement links TRBV7-9 to TRBJ2-3; the match to TRBD1 covers 9 bases. The CDR3 sequence is 15 residues long. The V gene's germline CDR1 is SEHNR and CDR2 FQNEAQ (reference sequence). The J segment lost 2 bases and the V segment lost 5 bases, leaving 5 bases of the junction unmatched. The CDR3 DNA is TGTGCCAGCAGCGGGGACAGGGTGACCACAGATACGCAGTATTTT. This codes for CASSGDRVTTDTQYF.

Here the CDR3 DNA reads TGTGCCAGCAGTTCCCAGGGGTTCGGCAATCAGCCCCAGCATTTT. Its protein product is CASSSQGFGNQPQHF. The rearrangement links TRBV12-3 or TRBV12-4 to TRBJ1-5; D possibly corresponds to TRBD1 (6 bases). V was pared by 4 bases and J by 2 bases, with 12 bases between. The CDR3 runs 15 residues.

J is TRBJ2-1 and V is TRBV11-2; D is undetermined. The CDR3 has 14 amino acids. V was clipped by 1 base and J by 2 bases, with 6 bases between them. Looked up from germline, CDR1 is SGHAT and CDR2 is FQNNGV. This CDR3 reads CASSLGPTYNEQFF. DNA for the CDR3: TGTGCCAGCAGCTTAGGCCCAACCTACAATGAGCAGTTCTTC.

This clonotype was seen only a few times. The CDR3 protein is CASSFAGNTGELFF. CDR3 DNA sequence: TGTGCCAGCAGCTTTGCCGGGAACACCGGGGAGCTGTTTTTT. The chain recombines TRBV7-2 with TRBJ2-2; no reliable D call. V lost 3 bases to trimming and J lost 1 base, with 6 bases between them. CDR3 length: 14 residues. CDR1 is SGHTA, CDR2 FQGNSA, per germline. The complete variable domain, with remaining parts taken from reference TRBV7-2 and TRBJ2-2, reads GAGVSQSPSNKVTEKGKDVELRCDPISGHTALYWYRQSLGQGLEFLIYFQGNSAPDKSGLPSDRFSAERTGGSVSTLTIQRTQQEDSAVYLCASSFAGNTGELFFGEGSRLTVL.

This clonotype has just a few counts. This sequence joins TRBV6-1 and TRBJ1-1; D ambiguous. The CDR3 covers 10 residues. Germline CDR1 and CDR2: MNHNS and SASEGT. Trimming removed 4 bases from V and 10 bases from J, with 7 bases in between. This chain's CDR3 is CASSARGAFF. DNA for the CDR3: TGTGCCAGCAGTGCCCGGGGAGCTTTCTTT.

The chain combines TRBV6-5 with TRBJ2-3; D call uncertain. The CDR3 spans 14 residues. Trimming shortened V by 8 bases and J by 4 bases, and 16 bases separated the two germline ends. Germline lookup yields CDR1 MNHEY and CDR2 SVGAGI. The CDR3 spells CASETPRWADTQYF. In DNA form, the CDR3 reads TGTGCCAGCGAGACACCTCGATGGGCAGATACGCAGTATTTT.

This clonotype has only a few counts. The chain couples TRBV7-8 to TRBJ2-1; D gene ambiguous. CDR3 length: 14 residues. Trimming left V 8 bases short and J 4 bases short, with 15 bases between. CDR1 is SGHVS, CDR2 FQNEAQ, per germline. The CDR3 reads CASQTGARYNEQFF. The DNA for the CDR3 is TGTGCCAGCCAGACGGGCGCGAGATACAATGAGCAGTTCTTC.

The CDR3 protein is CASSLDGQGVGYGYTF. The CDR3 coding sequence is TGTGCCAGCTCCCTGGATGGACAGGGGGTAGGGTATGGCTACACCTTC. The chain uses TRBV18 and TRBJ1-2; 10 nucleotides agree with TRBD1. Germline V gene lookup returns CDR1 KGHSH and CDR2 LQKENI. V was clipped by 6 bases and J by 5 bases; unmatched bases: 12. The CDR3 covers 16 residues.